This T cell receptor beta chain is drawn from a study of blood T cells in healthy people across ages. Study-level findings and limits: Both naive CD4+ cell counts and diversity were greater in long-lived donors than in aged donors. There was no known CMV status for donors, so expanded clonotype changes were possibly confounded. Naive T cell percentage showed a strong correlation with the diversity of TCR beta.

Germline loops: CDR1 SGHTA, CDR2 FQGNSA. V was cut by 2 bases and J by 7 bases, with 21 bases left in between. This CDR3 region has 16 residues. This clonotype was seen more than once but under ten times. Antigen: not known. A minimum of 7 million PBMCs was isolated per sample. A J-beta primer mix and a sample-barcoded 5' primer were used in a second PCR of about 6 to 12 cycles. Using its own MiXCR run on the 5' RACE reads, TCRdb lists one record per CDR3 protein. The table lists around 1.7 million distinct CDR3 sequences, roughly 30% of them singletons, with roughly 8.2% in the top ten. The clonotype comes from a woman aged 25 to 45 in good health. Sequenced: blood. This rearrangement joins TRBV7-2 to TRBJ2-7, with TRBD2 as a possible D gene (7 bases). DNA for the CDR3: TGTGCCAGCAGCTTATCTTTCGGGGGGCTAGATAATGAGCAGTACTTC. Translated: CASSLSFGGLDNEQYF.